Listed below are T cell receptor beta chains from one sample, sequenced in a study of shared clonotypes between healthy human individuals. Using immunoSEQ multiplex PCR, the repertoire was profiled, and TCRdb retains in-frame clones only, with some absent. The profile shows over 2,000,000 clones, 90% to 95% of them singletons. What was sequenced was naive CD8+ T cells from PBMCs. All receptors come from a man between 18 and 29 years old in good health. Some clones in this sample may be carry-over from other donors' samples. CDR3s include the opening cysteine and the closing phenylalanine or tryptophan. The order of the fields is J gene, V gene, D gene, CDR3 DNA, CDR3 protein. D genes are given only for firm matches.

J: TRBJ2-2; V: TRBV10-2; D: .; DNA: TGCGCCAGCAGTGAGCGGGGTCGCACCGGGGAGCTGTTTTTT; CDR3: CASSERGRTGELFF
J: TRBJ1-5; V: TRBV28; D: .; DNA: TGTGCCAGCAGCCCCACCCCGGGAGGCAATCAGCCCCAGCATTTT; CDR3: CASSPTPGGNQPQHF
J: TRBJ2-2; V: TRBV4-1; D: .; DNA: TGCGCCAGCAGCCAAGCAGACGCGAACGGGGAGCTGTTTTTT; CDR3: CASSQADANGELFF
J: TRBJ1-5; V: TRBV9; D: .; DNA: TGTGCCAGCAGCGTAGGGGGAGCCGGCAATCAGCCCCAGCATTTT; CDR3: CASSVGGAGNQPQHF
J: TRBJ2-1; V: TRBV7-9; D: TRBD2; DNA: TGTGCCAGCAGCTTAGCGTGGGGCGGGAGGGTAGGTGATGAGCAGTTCTTC; CDR3: CASSLAWGGRVGDEQFF
J: TRBJ1-2; V: TRBV29-1; D: .; DNA: TGCAGCGTTGTCGGCGGGGTCTATGGCTACACCTTC; CDR3: CSVVGGVYGYTF
J: TRBJ1-5; V: TRBV5-1; D: .; DNA: TGCGCCAGCAGCTTGAGGCGACGAAAGAATCAGCCCCAGCATTTT; CDR3: CASSLRRRKNQPQHF
J: TRBJ1-1; V: TRBV7-9; D: .; DNA: TGTGCCAGCAGCTTAGCGAACGAGGGAAGAGCTTTCTTT; CDR3: CASSLANEGRAFF
J: TRBJ1-4; V: TRBV6-5; D: .; DNA: TGTGCCAGCAGTTACGGGGGGGCTACTAATGAAAAACTGTTTTTT; CDR3: CASSYGGATNEKLFF
J: TRBJ1-1; V: TRBV7-8; D: .; DNA: TGTGCCAGCAGCTTGGACGCTTACAGGGCGACGAACACTGAAGCTTTCTTT; CDR3: CASSLDAYRATNTEAFF
J: TRBJ2-1; V: TRBV29-1; D: .; DNA: TGCAGCGCCGAAGGAGTGTCCTACAATGAGCAGTTCTTC; CDR3: CSAEGVSYNEQFF
J: TRBJ1-2; V: TRBV9; D: .; DNA: TGTGCCAGCAGCCCAAGAGGGGACACCTATGGCTACACCTTC; CDR3: CASSPRGDTYGYTF
J: TRBJ1-2; V: TRBV10-3; D: .; DNA: TGTGCCACTAATGACTATGGCTACACCTTC; CDR3: CATNDYGYTF